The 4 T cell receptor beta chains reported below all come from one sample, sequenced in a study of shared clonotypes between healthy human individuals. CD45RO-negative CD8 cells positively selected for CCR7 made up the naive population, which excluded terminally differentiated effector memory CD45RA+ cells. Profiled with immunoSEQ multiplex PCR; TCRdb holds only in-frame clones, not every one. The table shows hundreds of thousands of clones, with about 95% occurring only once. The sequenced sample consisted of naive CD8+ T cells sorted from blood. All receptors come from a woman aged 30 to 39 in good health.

The CDR3 DNA reads TGTGCCAGTAGTATGACTCAGGGGGCGACCGGGGAGCTGTTTTTT. Its translation is CASSMTQGATGELFF. V usage is TRBV19 and J usage is TRBJ2-2, with 8 bases lining up with TRBD1. Germline V gene sequence: CDR1 LNHDA, CDR2 SQIVND (reference sequence). The junction had 5 bases not matched to a gene; V was cut back by 3 bases and J by 5 bases. The CDR3 length is 15 residues.

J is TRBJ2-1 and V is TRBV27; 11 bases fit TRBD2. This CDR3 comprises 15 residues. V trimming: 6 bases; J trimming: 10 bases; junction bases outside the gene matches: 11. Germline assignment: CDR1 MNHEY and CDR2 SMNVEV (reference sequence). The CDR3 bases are TGTGCCAGCAGACCACTAGCGGGAGCCCCGGGGGAGCAGTTCTTC. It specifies CASRPLAGAPGEQFF.

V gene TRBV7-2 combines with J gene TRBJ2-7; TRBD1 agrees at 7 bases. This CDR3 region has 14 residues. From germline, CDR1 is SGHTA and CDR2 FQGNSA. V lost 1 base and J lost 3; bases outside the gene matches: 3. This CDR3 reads CASSLEQGNYEQYF. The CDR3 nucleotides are TGTGCCAGCAGCTTAGAACAGGGGAACTACGAGCAGTACTTC.

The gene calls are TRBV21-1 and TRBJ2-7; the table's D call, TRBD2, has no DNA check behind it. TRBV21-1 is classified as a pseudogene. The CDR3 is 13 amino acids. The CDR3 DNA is TGTGCCAGCAGTCATAGCGTCGGTAGCGAGCAGTACTTC. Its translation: CASSHSVGSEQYF.